What follows is one T cell receptor beta chain and its context. Looked up from germline, CDR1 is KGHDR and CDR2 is SFDVKD. Trimming at V came to 4 bases and at J to 1 base, leaving 12 bases not matched to a gene. This CDR3 is 18 amino acids long. This sample is part of a study of blood T cell repertoires in COVID-19. Study overall: There were acute and convalescent COVID-19 samples, and they came from the United States, Italy and Spain. The analysed material was cDNA or gDNA that came from T cells, B-cell-depleted T cells, or PBMCs.

Per the study methods: Amplification from reference gene primers served as the basis for estimated nucleated cell counts. Sequencing was performed with immunoSEQ multiplex PCR; in TCRdb, only in-frame clones are kept and a portion is missing. V, J and clone size derive from that table, while D and trimming were established from the DNA sequence. The table includes approximately 210,000 clones, around 88% detected once. The V gene is TRBV24-1, the J gene TRBJ2-7, with TRBD1 matching 10 bases. The receptor was derived from a man aged 18 to 30 with active or convalescent COVID-19. The sequencing input was peripheral blood. The CDR3: CATSDPIPPGQGSYEQYF. CDR3 DNA: TGTGCCACCAGTGACCCCATCCCTCCGGGACAGGGGTCCTACGAGCAGTACTTC.